The rows below give T cell receptor beta chains drawn from one sample of a study of cytomegalovirus exposure and HLA in healthy donors. Assay used: immunoSEQ multiplex PCR; TCRdb lists only in-frame clones, some missing. The data show about 120,000 clones, roughly 82% seen once. Material: PBMCs. The receptors stem from a woman under 30 in good health and CMV-seronegative. Each CDR3 is given with its conserved first and last residue. The D gene is left open where the match is weak. Size is stated for part of the rows, as once, few or many counts, or as a class when the clone is expanded.

CDR3aa: CASKGVDEQYF; CDR3nt: TGTGCCAGTAAGGGGGTGGACGAGCAGTACTTC; abundance: .; v_gene: TRBV19; d_gene: .; j_gene: TRBJ2-7
CDR3aa: CASSLARDSSGANGLTF; CDR3nt: TGTGCCAGCAGCTTAGCCAGGGATAGCTCTGGGGCCAACGGCCTGACTTTC; abundance: .; v_gene: TRBV13; d_gene: .; j_gene: TRBJ2-6
CDR3aa: CASSEGLSPEKLFF; CDR3nt: TGTGCCAGCAGCGAGGGACTCTCGCCTGAAAAACTGTTTTTT; abundance: .; v_gene: TRBV7-6; d_gene: .; j_gene: TRBJ1-4
CDR3aa: CASSFLGGQGEGEQFF; CDR3nt: TGCGCCAGCAGCTTCCTCGGGGGACAGGGCGAAGGTGAGCAGTTCTTC; abundance: once; v_gene: TRBV5-1; d_gene: TRBD1; j_gene: TRBJ2-1
CDR3aa: CASSVGPGAHYEQYF; CDR3nt: TGTGCCAGCAGCGTAGGGCCAGGGGCCCACTACGAGCAGTACTTC; abundance: few; v_gene: TRBV9; d_gene: .; j_gene: TRBJ2-7
CDR3aa: CASSDSGNTEAFF; CDR3nt: TGCGCCAGCAGTGATTCAGGGAACACTGAAGCTTTCTTT; abundance: .; v_gene: TRBV10-1; d_gene: .; j_gene: TRBJ1-1
CDR3aa: CSVGGENNSPLHF; CDR3nt: TGCAGCGTTGGGGGAGAGAATAATTCACCCCTCCACTTT; abundance: .; v_gene: TRBV29-1; d_gene: .; j_gene: TRBJ1-6
CDR3aa: CASSQQGPAGANVLTF; CDR3nt: TGCGCCAGCAGCCAACAGGGCCCGGCTGGGGCCAACGTCCTGACTTTC; abundance: .; v_gene: TRBV5-1; d_gene: .; j_gene: TRBJ2-6
CDR3aa: CASSEGAGYGYTF; CDR3nt: TGCGCCAGCAGTGAAGGGGCCGGCTATGGCTACACCTTC; abundance: few; v_gene: TRBV10-1; d_gene: .; j_gene: TRBJ1-2
CDR3aa: CASTWGGGTGELFF; CDR3nt: TGCGCCAGTACTTGGGGTGGAGGGACCGGGGAGCTGTTTTTT; abundance: .; v_gene: TRBV10-2; d_gene: .; j_gene: TRBJ2-2
CDR3aa: CASSLLLTGELFF; CDR3nt: TGTGCCAGCAGCTTGCTTTTGACCGGGGAGCTGTTTTTT; abundance: few; v_gene: TRBV5-4; d_gene: .; j_gene: TRBJ2-2
CDR3aa: CASSAGKGTDTQYF; CDR3nt: TGTGCCAGCAGTGCAGGAAAGGGCACAGATACGCAGTATTTT; abundance: .; v_gene: TRBV25-1; d_gene: .; j_gene: TRBJ2-3
CDR3aa: CASSFWGAGNSPLHF; CDR3nt: TGTGCCAGCAGCTTCTGGGGAGCTGGGAATTCACCCCTCCACTTT; abundance: .; v_gene: TRBV5-6; d_gene: .; j_gene: TRBJ1-6
CDR3aa: CASSGSYTDTQYF; CDR3nt: TGTGCCAGCAGCGGCAGTTACACAGATACGCAGTATTTT; abundance: .; v_gene: TRBV9; d_gene: .; j_gene: TRBJ2-3
CDR3aa: CASSFSGSGDEQYF; CDR3nt: TGTGCCAGCAGTTTTAGCGGGAGCGGCGACGAGCAGTACTTC; abundance: .; v_gene: TRBV6-5; d_gene: TRBD2; j_gene: TRBJ2-7
CDR3aa: CASSLPGGYGYTF; CDR3nt: TGTGCCAGTAGTCTACCAGGGGGCTATGGCTACACCTTC; abundance: .; v_gene: TRBV19; d_gene: TRBD1; j_gene: TRBJ1-2
CDR3aa: CASRVAGSLGLAGDGTYF; CDR3nt: TGCGCCAGCCGTGTGGCAGGCTCTCTGGGACTAGCGGGAGATGGGACGTATTTT; abundance: .; v_gene: TRBV10-2; d_gene: TRBD2; j_gene: TRBJ2-3
CDR3aa: CASSLAELTYEQYF; CDR3nt: TGTGCCAGCAGCTTAGCGGAGCTAACCTACGAGCAGTACTTC; abundance: once; v_gene: TRBV7-9; d_gene: .; j_gene: TRBJ2-7
CDR3aa: CASSRGTSGRYEQFF; CDR3nt: TGCGCCAGCAGCCGAGGGACTAGCGGGAGGTATGAGCAGTTCTTC; abundance: .; v_gene: TRBV4-1; d_gene: TRBD2; j_gene: TRBJ2-1
CDR3aa: CAWSVSTYEQYF; CDR3nt: TGTGCCTGGAGTGTATCCACCTACGAGCAGTACTTC; abundance: .; v_gene: TRBV30; d_gene: .; j_gene: TRBJ2-7
CDR3aa: CASSRQVVPLTNEKLFF; CDR3nt: TGTGCCAGCAGCCGACAGGTCGTACCTCTAACTAATGAAAAACTGTTTTTT; abundance: few; v_gene: TRBV14; d_gene: .; j_gene: TRBJ1-4
CDR3aa: CASSLVTVTEAFF; CDR3nt: TGTGCCAGCAGCTTGGTAACGGTTACTGAAGCTTTCTTT; abundance: .; v_gene: TRBV5-6; d_gene: .; j_gene: TRBJ1-1
CDR3aa: CASSPSGQGGTEAFF; CDR3nt: TGCGCCAGCAGCCCCTCCGGACAGGGAGGCACTGAAGCTTTCTTT; abundance: .; v_gene: TRBV4-1; d_gene: TRBD1; j_gene: TRBJ1-1
CDR3aa: CASSPPGTGVGYTF; CDR3nt: TGTGCCAGCTCACCTCCCGGGACAGGGGTCGGCTACACCTTC; abundance: .; v_gene: TRBV18; d_gene: TRBD1; j_gene: TRBJ1-2
CDR3aa: CASSVVITDTQYF; CDR3nt: TGTGCCAGCAGCGTAGTCATCACAGATACGCAGTATTTT; abundance: .; v_gene: TRBV9; d_gene: .; j_gene: TRBJ2-3
CDR3aa: CASSPGTNGRDEQFF; CDR3nt: TGTGCCAGCAGCCCCGGGACAAATGGGCGCGATGAGCAGTTCTTC; abundance: .; v_gene: TRBV7-3; d_gene: .; j_gene: TRBJ2-1
CDR3aa: CASSERAVEAFF; CDR3nt: TGTGCCAGCAGTGAGAGGGCAGTTGAAGCTTTCTTT; abundance: .; v_gene: TRBV6-1; d_gene: .; j_gene: TRBJ1-1
CDR3aa: CASSIGEGAKNIQYF; CDR3nt: TGTGCCAGCTCGATAGGGGAAGGGGCCAAAAACATTCAGTACTTC; abundance: once; v_gene: TRBV21-1; d_gene: .; j_gene: TRBJ2-4
CDR3aa: CASSLMGGADEKLFF; CDR3nt: TGTGCCAGCAGCTTAATGGGGGGGGCGGATGAAAAACTGTTTTTT; abundance: few; v_gene: TRBV7-2; d_gene: .; j_gene: TRBJ1-4
CDR3aa: CASSFDREGYTF; CDR3nt: TGCGCCAGCAGCTTCGACAGGGAGGGCTACACCTTC; abundance: .; v_gene: TRBV5-1; d_gene: TRBD1; j_gene: TRBJ1-2
CDR3aa: CASSLAAGGANVLTF; CDR3nt: TGCGCCAGCAGCTTGGCCGCAGGTGGGGCCAACGTCCTGACTTTC; abundance: few; v_gene: TRBV5-1; d_gene: .; j_gene: TRBJ2-6
CDR3aa: CASTKLGGANYGYTF; CDR3nt: TGTGCCAGCACCAAGCTAGGGGGCGCGAACTATGGCTACACCTTC; abundance: .; v_gene: TRBV27; d_gene: TRBD1; j_gene: TRBJ1-2
CDR3aa: CASSLSQGATAEQYF; CDR3nt: TGCGCCAGCAGCTTGTCCCAGGGTGCTACCGCCGAGCAGTACTTC; abundance: few; v_gene: TRBV5-1; d_gene: .; j_gene: TRBJ2-7
CDR3aa: CASSSPGIEAFF; CDR3nt: TGTGCCAGCAGCTCCCCAGGGATTGAAGCTTTCTTT; abundance: .; v_gene: TRBV7-2; d_gene: .; j_gene: TRBJ1-1
CDR3aa: CASSSWDRGSYEQYF; CDR3nt: TGTGCCAGCAGCTCCTGGGACAGGGGGTCCTACGAGCAGTACTTC; abundance: .; v_gene: TRBV7-9; d_gene: TRBD1; j_gene: TRBJ2-7
CDR3aa: CASSLTGRGAGYTF; CDR3nt: TGTGCCAGCAGTTTAACGGGCAGGGGTGCTGGCTACACCTTC; abundance: .; v_gene: TRBV28; d_gene: .; j_gene: TRBJ1-2
CDR3aa: CASSLIAAGGNSPLHF; CDR3nt: TGTGCCAGCAGCTTAATCGCAGCAGGCGGGAATTCACCCCTCCACTTT; abundance: .; v_gene: TRBV7-2; d_gene: .; j_gene: TRBJ1-6
CDR3aa: CASSPPERQSAVFSYNEQFF; CDR3nt: TGTGCCAGCTCACCACCGGAGAGGCAGTCGGCCGTTTTTTCCTACAATGAGCAGTTCTTC; abundance: .; v_gene: TRBV18; d_gene: .; j_gene: TRBJ2-1
CDR3aa: CASSRQRGGTDTQYF; CDR3nt: TGCGCCAGCTCCAGACAGCGGGGGGGCACAGATACGCAGTATTTT; abundance: .; v_gene: TRBV5-1; d_gene: TRBD2; j_gene: TRBJ2-3
CDR3aa: CASSSAEVGEKLFF; CDR3nt: TGTGCCAGCAGCTCCGCAGAGGTGGGTGAAAAACTGTTTTTT; abundance: .; v_gene: TRBV5-4; d_gene: .; j_gene: TRBJ1-4
CDR3aa: CASSPRTGPSEQYF; CDR3nt: TGTGCCAGCAGTCCACGGACAGGGCCCTCCGAGCAGTACTTC; abundance: .; v_gene: TRBV7-9; d_gene: TRBD1; j_gene: TRBJ2-7
CDR3aa: CASSLEGTPEAFF; CDR3nt: TGTGCCAGCAGCCTAGAAGGGACTCCTGAAGCTTTCTTT; abundance: .; v_gene: TRBV7-9; d_gene: .; j_gene: TRBJ1-1
CDR3aa: CASSYSAGWVEQYF; CDR3nt: TGTGCCAGCAGTTACTCGGCAGGGTGGGTGGAGCAGTACTTC; abundance: once; v_gene: TRBV6-6; d_gene: .; j_gene: TRBJ2-5
CDR3aa: CASEDRSYEQYF; CDR3nt: TGTGCCAGCGAAGACAGGTCCTACGAGCAGTACTTC; abundance: .; v_gene: TRBV5-8; d_gene: .; j_gene: TRBJ2-7
CDR3aa: CASAEARGANGLTF; CDR3nt: TGTGCCAGCGCTGAGGCCCGTGGGGCCAACGGCCTGACTTTC; abundance: .; v_gene: TRBV7-9; d_gene: .; j_gene: TRBJ2-6
CDR3aa: CATSRDNWASEDGYTF; CDR3nt: TGTGCCACCAGCAGAGATAATTGGGCGTCGGAGGATGGCTACACCTTC; abundance: .; v_gene: TRBV15; d_gene: .; j_gene: TRBJ1-2
CDR3aa: CASGGHVAEQYF; CDR3nt: TGCGCCAGCGGGGGACACGTGGCCGAGCAGTACTTC; abundance: .; v_gene: TRBV5-1; d_gene: .; j_gene: TRBJ2-7
CDR3aa: CASSLLPIQGAQSNTIYF; CDR3nt: TGTGCCAGCAGCTTACTCCCCATACAGGGGGCGCAGAGCAACACCATATATTTT; abundance: .; v_gene: TRBV7-9; d_gene: TRBD1; j_gene: TRBJ1-3
CDR3aa: CASSVMVTVTNTEAFF; CDR3nt: TGTGCCAGCAGTGTAATGGTGACAGTAACTAACACTGAAGCTTTCTTT; abundance: .; v_gene: TRBV2; d_gene: .; j_gene: TRBJ1-1
CDR3aa: CASSSLNQPQHF; CDR3nt: TGTGCCAGCAGCTCTCTAAATCAGCCCCAGCATTTT; abundance: .; v_gene: TRBV7-2; d_gene: .; j_gene: TRBJ1-5
CDR3aa: CASIPTGEGRTEAFF; CDR3nt: TGTGCCAGCATCCCTACTGGGGAGGGACGGACTGAAGCTTTCTTT; abundance: .; v_gene: TRBV7-2; d_gene: .; j_gene: TRBJ1-1
CDR3aa: CASSLGQGYEQYF; CDR3nt: TGTGCCAGCAGCCTCGGACAGGGCTACGAGCAGTACTTC; abundance: .; v_gene: TRBV9; d_gene: TRBD1; j_gene: TRBJ2-7
CDR3aa: CASSYSRGRGDTQYF; CDR3nt: TGTGCCAGCAGTTACTCAAGGGGGCGAGGAGATACGCAGTATTTT; abundance: .; v_gene: TRBV6-5; d_gene: TRBD1; j_gene: TRBJ2-3
CDR3aa: CASSEAPFWRQYF; CDR3nt: TGTGCCAGCAGTGAAGCGCCCTTTTGGAGGCAGTACTTC; abundance: .; v_gene: TRBV6-1; d_gene: .; j_gene: TRBJ2-7
CDR3aa: CASSPGTGGTGELFF; CDR3nt: TGTGCCAGCAGCCCCGGGACAGGGGGCACCGGGGAGCTGTTTTTT; abundance: .; v_gene: TRBV5-4; d_gene: TRBD1; j_gene: TRBJ2-2
CDR3aa: CASSPREGDTGELFF; CDR3nt: TGTGCCAGCAGCCCTCGGGAGGGGGACACCGGGGAGCTGTTTTTT; abundance: .; v_gene: TRBV4-2; d_gene: TRBD2; j_gene: TRBJ2-2
CDR3aa: CASSAPGAGTGELFF; CDR3nt: TGTGCCAGCAGTGCCCCAGGGGCGGGCACCGGGGAGCTGTTTTTT; abundance: .; v_gene: TRBV25-1; d_gene: .; j_gene: TRBJ2-2